This T cell receptor beta chain was documented in a study of spatial heterogeneity in lung cancer. Study context: Consistent detection of more beta-chain than alpha-chain sequences was observed. TCR transcript counts in tumor regions correlated strongly with a T cell module score from matched bulk RNA-seq.

This clonotype was seen ten or more times. Its antigen is unidentified. Time point described: sample taken at primary tumor resection. Sequencing of whole RNA from tumor, nontumor lung or frozen PBMC involved no sorting. Notes on the study in general: One measure, the expanded intratumoral alpha and beta TCR count, tracked tumor mutation counts.

TCRdb re-called the 5' RACE reads through MiXCR, storing one row per CDR3 protein. The sample consists of 8,500 to 10,000 distinct CDR3 sequences, about 8.1% of them appearing once. This CDR3 has 15 residues. Germline CDR1 reads SGHVS; CDR2 reads FQNEAQ. Trimming removed 3 bases at V and 2 bases at J, with 12 bases between. This sample comprised lung tumor tissue, obtained at surgery. The sequence was obtained from a male donor with early-stage non-small cell lung cancer. The chain is built from TRBV7-8 and TRBJ2-3; D unresolved. For the CDR3, the DNA is TGTGCCAGCAGCTTTGGTACACCGGTCACAGATACGCAGTATTTT. Amino acids: CASSFGTPVTDTQYF.